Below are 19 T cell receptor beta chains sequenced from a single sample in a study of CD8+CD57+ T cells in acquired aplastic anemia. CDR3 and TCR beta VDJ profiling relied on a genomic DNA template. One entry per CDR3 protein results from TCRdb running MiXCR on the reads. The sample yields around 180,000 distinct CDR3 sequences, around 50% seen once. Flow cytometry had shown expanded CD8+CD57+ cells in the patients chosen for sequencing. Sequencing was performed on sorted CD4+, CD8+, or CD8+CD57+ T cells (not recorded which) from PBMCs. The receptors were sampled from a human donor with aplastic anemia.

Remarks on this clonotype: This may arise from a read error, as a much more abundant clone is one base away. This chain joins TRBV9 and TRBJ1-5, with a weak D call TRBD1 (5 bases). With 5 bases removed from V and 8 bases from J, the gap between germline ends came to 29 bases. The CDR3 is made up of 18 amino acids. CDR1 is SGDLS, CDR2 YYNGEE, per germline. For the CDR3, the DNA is TGTGCCAGCAGTGATCGGGACGGACCTATACGGCCGAAAAAGCCCCAGCATTTT. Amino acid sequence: CASSDRDGPIRPKKPQHF.

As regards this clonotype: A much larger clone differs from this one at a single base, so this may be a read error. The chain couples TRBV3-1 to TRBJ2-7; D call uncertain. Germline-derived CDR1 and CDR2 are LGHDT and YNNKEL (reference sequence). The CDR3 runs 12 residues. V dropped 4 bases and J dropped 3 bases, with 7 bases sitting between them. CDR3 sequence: CASSRSVYEQYF. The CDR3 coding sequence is TGTGCCAGCAGCCGGTCCGTCTACGAGCAGTACTTC.

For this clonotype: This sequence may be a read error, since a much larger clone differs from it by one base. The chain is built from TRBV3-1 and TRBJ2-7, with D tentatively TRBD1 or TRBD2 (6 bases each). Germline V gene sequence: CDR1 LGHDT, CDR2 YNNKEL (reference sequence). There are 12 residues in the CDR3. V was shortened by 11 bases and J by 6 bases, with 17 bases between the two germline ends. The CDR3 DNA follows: TGTGCCGCACGTGGAGGAGGGGGCGAGCAGTACTTC. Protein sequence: CAARGGGGEQYF.

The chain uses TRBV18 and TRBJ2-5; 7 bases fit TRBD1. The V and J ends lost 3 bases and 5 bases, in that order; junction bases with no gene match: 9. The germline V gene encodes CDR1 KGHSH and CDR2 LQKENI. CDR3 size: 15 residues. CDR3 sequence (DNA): TGTGCCAGCTCACCTGGGACAGTCTTAAAGGAGACCCAGTACTTC. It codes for CASSPGTVLKETQYF.

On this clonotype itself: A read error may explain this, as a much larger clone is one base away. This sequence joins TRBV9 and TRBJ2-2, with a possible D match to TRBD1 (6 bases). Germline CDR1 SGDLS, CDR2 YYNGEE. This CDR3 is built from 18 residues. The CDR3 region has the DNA TGTGCCAGCAGCGTATATTCGGGGACATGGTCGAACACCGGGGAGCTGGTTTTT. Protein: CASSVYSGTWSNTGELVF.

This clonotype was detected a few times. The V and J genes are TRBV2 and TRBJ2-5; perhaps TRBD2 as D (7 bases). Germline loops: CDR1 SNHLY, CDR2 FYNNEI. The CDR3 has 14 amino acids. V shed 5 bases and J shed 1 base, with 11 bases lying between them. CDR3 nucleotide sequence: TGTGCCAGCAGTAGGGGGGGGACCCAAGAGACCCAGTACTTC. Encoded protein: CASSRGGTQETQYF. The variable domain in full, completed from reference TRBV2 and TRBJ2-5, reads EPEVTQTPSHQVTQMGQEVILRCVPISNHLYFYWYRQILGQKVEFLVSFYNNEISEKSEIFDDQFSVERPDGSNFTLKIRSTKLEDSAMYFCASSRGGTQETQYFGPGTRLLVL.

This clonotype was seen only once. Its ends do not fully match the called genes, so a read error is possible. The CDR3 loop reads CASSSGGADFF. CDR3 sequence (DNA): TGTGCCAGCAGTTCAGGGGGGGCCGATTTCTTC. The chain joins TRBV12-3 or TRBV12-4 to TRBJ2-7; D may match TRBD1 or TRBD2 (7 bases each). This CDR3 has 11 residues.

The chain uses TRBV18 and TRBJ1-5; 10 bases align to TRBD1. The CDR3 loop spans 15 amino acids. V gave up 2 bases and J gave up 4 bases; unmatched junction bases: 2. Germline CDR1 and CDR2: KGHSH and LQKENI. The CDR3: CASSPEGQGNQPQHF. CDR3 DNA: TGTGCCAGCTCACCAGAGGGACAGGGGAATCAGCCCCAGCATTTT.

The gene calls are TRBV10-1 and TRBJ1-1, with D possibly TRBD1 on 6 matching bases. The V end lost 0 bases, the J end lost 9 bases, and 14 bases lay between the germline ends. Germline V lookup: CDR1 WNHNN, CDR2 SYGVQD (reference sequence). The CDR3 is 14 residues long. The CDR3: CASSESYGTSQAFF. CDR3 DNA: TGCGCCAGCAGTGAGTCGTACGGGACAAGTCAAGCTTTCTTT.

CDR3 coding DNA: TGTGCCAGTAGTATCATAGCGGGACCCTACGAGCAGTACTTC. It codes for CASSIIAGPYEQYF. The chain couples TRBV19 to TRBJ2-7; TRBD2 agrees at 8 bases. CDR3 length: 14 residues. Unmatched junction bases numbered 3, after V lost 3 bases and J lost 2 bases. Germline assignment: CDR1 LNHDA and CDR2 SQIVND (reference sequence). Full variable domain (remainder filled in from reference TRBV19 and TRBJ2-7): DGGITQSPKYLFRKEGQNVTLSCEQNLNHDAMYWYRQDPGQGLRLIYYSQIVNDFQKGDIAEGYSVSREKKESFPLTVTSAQKNPTAFYLCASSIIAGPYEQYFGPGTRLTVT.

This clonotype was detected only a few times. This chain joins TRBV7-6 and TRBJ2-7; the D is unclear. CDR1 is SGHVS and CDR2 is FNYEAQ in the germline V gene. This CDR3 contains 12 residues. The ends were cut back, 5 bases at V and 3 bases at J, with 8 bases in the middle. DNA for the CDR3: TGTGCCAGCAGCCCCGACCACTACGAGCAGTACTTC. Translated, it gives CASSPDHYEQYF.

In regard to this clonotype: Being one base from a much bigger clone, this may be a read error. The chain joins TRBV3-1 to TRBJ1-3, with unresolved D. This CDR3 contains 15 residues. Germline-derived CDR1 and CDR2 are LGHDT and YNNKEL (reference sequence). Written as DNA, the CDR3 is TGTGTCAGCAGCCAAGTTAAGTACCGCCGAAACACCATATATTTT. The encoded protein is CVSSQVKYRRNTIYF.

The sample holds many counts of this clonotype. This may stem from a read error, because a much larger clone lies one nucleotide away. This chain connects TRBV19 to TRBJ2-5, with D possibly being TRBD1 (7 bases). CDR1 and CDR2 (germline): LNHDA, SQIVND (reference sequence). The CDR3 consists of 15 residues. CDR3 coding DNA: TGTGCCGGTAGTACAGGGGCAGAAGGAGGGGAGACCCAGTACTTC. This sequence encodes CAGSTGAEGGETQYF.

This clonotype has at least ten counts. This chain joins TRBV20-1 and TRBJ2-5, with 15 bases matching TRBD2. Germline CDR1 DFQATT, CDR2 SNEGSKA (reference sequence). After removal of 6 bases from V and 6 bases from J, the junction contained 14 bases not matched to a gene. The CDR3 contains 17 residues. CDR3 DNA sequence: TGCAGTGCCCCACGGGGACTAGCGGGGGGCCGGCGCAAGACCCAGTACTTC. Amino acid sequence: CSAPRGLAGGRRKTQYF.

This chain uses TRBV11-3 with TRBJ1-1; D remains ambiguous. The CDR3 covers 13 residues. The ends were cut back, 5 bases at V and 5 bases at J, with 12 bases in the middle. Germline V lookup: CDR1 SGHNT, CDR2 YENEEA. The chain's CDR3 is CASSNPSDTEAFF. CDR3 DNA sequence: TGTGCCAGCAGCAACCCGAGCGATACTGAAGCTTTCTTT.

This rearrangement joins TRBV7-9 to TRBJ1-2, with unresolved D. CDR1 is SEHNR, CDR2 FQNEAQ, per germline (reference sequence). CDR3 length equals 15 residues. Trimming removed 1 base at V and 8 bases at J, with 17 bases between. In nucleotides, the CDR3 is TGTGCCAGCAGCTTAGAGTCCTCCTACCGAACCGGCTACACCTTC. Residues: CASSLESSYRTGYTF.

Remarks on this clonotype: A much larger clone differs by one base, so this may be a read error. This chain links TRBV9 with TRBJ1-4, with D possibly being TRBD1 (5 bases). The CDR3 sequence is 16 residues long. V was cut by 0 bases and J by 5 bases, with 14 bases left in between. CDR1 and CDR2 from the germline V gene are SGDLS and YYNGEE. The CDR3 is CASSVGGGPVNEKLFF. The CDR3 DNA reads TGTGCCAGCAGCGTAGGGGGCGGGCCCGTGAATGAAAAACTGTTTTTT.

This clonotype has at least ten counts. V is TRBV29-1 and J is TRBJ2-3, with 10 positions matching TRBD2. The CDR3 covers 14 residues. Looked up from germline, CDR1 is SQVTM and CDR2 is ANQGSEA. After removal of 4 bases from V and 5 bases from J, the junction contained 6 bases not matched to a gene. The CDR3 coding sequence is TGCAGCGTTGCAGCGGGGGGGCCTATAGATACGCAGTATTTT. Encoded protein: CSVAAGGPIDTQYF.

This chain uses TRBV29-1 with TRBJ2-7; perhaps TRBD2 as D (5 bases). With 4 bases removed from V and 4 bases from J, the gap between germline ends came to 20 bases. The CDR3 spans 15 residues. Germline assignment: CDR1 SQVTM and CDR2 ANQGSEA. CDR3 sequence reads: CSVGRGSPAGYEQYF. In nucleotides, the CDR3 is TGCAGCGTTGGTCGGGGTTCACCTGCTGGGTACGAGCAGTACTTC.